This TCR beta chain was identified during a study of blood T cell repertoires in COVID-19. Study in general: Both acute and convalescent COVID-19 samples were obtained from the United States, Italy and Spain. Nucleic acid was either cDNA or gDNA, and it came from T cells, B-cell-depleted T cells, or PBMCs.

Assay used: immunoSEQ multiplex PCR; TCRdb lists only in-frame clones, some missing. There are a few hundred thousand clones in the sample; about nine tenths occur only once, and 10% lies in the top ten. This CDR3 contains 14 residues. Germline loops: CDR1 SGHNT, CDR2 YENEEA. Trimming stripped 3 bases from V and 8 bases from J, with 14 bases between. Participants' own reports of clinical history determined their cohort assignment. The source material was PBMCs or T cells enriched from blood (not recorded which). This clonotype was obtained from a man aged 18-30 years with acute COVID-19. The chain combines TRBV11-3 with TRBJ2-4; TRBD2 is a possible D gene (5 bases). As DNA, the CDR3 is TGTGCCAGCAGCTTGGATGTGAGGCGGGACATTCAGTACTTC. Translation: CASSLDVRRDIQYF. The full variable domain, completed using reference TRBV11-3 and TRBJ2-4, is EAGVVQSPRYKIIEKKQPVAFWCNPISGHNTLYWYLQNLGQGPELLIRYENEEAVDDSQLPKDRFSAERLKGVDSTLKIQPAELGDSAVYLCASSLDVRRDIQYFGAGTRLSVL.